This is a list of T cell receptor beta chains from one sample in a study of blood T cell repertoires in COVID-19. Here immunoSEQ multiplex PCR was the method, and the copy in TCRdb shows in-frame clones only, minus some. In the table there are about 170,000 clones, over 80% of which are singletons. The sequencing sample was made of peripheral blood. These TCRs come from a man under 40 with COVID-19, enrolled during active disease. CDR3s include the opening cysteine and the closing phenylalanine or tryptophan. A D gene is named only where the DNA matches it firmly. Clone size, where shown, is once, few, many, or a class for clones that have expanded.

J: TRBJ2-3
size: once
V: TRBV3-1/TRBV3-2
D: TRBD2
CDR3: CASSPGTSDPDTQYF
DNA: TGTGCCAGCAGCCCCGGGACTAGCGATCCAGATACGCAGTATTTT

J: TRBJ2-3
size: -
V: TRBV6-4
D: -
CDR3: CASSDGSEGDTQYF
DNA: TGTGCCAGCAGTGACGGGTCAGAGGGTGATACGCAGTATTTT

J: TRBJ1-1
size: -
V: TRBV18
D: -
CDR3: CASSPIYSNTEAFF
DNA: TGTGCCAGCTCACCTATTTACTCGAACACTGAAGCTTTCTTT

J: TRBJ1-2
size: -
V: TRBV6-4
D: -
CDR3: CASSANPRQIYTF
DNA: TGTGCCAGCAGTGCCAACCCGAGGCAGATTTACACCTTC

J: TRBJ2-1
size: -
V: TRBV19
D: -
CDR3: CASSIGGRSYNEQFF
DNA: TGTGCCAGTAGTATAGGTGGGAGGTCCTACAATGAGCAGTTCTTC

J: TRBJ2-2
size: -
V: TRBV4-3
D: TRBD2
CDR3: CASSQGLAGGYTGELFF
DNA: TGCGCCAGCAGCCAAGGGCTAGCGGGAGGCTACACCGGGGAGCTGTTTTTT

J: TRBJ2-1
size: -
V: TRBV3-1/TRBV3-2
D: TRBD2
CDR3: CASSHFSGGTYNEQFF
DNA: TGTGCCAGCAGCCATTTTAGCGGGGGAACCTACAATGAGCAGTTCTTC

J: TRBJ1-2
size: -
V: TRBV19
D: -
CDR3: CASSIYEGNGYTF
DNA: TGTGCCAGTAGTATATACGAGGGCAATGGCTACACCTTC

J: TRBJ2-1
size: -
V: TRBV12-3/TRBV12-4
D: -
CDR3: CASSLMGLNEQFF
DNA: TGTGCCAGCAGTTTAATGGGCCTCAATGAGCAGTTCTTC

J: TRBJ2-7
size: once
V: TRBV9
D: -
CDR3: CASSPRIINSYEQYF
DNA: TGTGCCAGCAGCCCGCGGATAATCAATTCCTACGAGCAGTACTTC

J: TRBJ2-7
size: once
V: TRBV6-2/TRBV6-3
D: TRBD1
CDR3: CASSRTPGQGIDEQYF
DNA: TGTGCCAGCAGCCGAACACCGGGACAGGGGATTGACGAGCAGTACTTC

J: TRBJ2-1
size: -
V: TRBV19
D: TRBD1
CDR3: CASSPEDRVGSYNEQFF
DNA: TGTGCCAGTAGTCCGGAAGACAGGGTTGGCTCCTACAATGAGCAGTTCTTC

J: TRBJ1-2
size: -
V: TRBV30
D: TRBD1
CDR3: CAWSEGGSSGYTF
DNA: TGTGCCTGGAGTGAAGGGGGCAGTTCTGGCTACACCTTC

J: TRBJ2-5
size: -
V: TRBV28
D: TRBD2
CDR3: CASSWTSGPQETQYF
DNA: TGTGCCAGCAGTTGGACTAGCGGTCCCCAAGAGACCCAGTACTTC

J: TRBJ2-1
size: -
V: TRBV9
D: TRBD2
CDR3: CASSVPGGGNEQFF
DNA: TGTGCCAGCAGCGTTCCGGGAGGTGGTAATGAGCAGTTCTTC

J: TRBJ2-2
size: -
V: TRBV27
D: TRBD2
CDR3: CASSLHPGTSGSKGELFF
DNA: TGTGCCAGCAGTCTACACCCCGGGACTAGCGGGAGTAAAGGGGAGCTGTTTTTT

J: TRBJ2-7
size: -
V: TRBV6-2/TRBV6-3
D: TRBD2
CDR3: CASSYRAGGPALDYEQYF
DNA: TGTGCCAGCAGTTACCGAGCGGGAGGGCCGGCCCTCGACTACGAGCAGTACTTC

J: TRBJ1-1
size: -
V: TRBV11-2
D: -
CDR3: CASSLSGSTEAFF
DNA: TGTGCCAGCAGCCTTAGCGGGTCCACTGAAGCTTTCTTT

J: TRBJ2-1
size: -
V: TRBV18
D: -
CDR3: CASSANRDSPREQFF
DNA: TGTGCCAGCTCAGCAAACCGGGACTCCCCGAGGGAGCAGTTCTTC

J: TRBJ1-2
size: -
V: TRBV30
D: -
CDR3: CAWSVLAGYGYTF
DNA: TGTGCCTGGAGTGTACTGGCAGGCTATGGCTACACCTTC

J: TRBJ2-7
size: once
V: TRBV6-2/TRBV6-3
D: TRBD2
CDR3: CASSYSGASGRARLGEQYF
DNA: TGTGCCAGCAGTTACTCCGGAGCTAGCGGGAGGGCCCGTTTAGGCGAGCAGTACTTC

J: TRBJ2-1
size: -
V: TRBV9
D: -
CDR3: CASSPTTGPYNEQFF
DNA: TGTGCCAGCAGCCCGACGACAGGTCCCTACAATGAGCAGTTCTTC

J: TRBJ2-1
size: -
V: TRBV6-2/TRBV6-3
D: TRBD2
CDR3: CASSFARGGRNEQFF
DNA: TGTGCCAGCAGTTTCGCGCGGGGGGGCCGCAATGAGCAGTTCTTC